This T cell receptor beta chain was documented in a study of blood T cell repertoires in COVID-19. In the study overall: Whether acute or convalescent, the COVID-19 samples came from the United States, Italy and Spain. In each case, the material was cDNA or gDNA derived from T cells, B-cell-depleted T cells, or PBMCs.

In the authors' workflow: Nucleated cell number was recorded as an estimate derived from reference gene primer amplification. Assay: immunoSEQ multiplex PCR; the TCRdb copy retains only in-frame clones and omits some. V and J calls and clone size come straight from that table; D and trimming were deduced from the DNA. The table includes about 140,000 clones, about 88% detected once. The TCR was taken from a human donor in a cohort sampled during active COVID-19. Sequencing was carried out using peripheral blood.

The CDR3 DNA is TGTGCCAGCAGTGATGGCAGGGGGGTGAATACGCAGTATTTT. It specifies CASSDGRGVNTQYF. J is TRBJ2-3 and V is TRBV6-1; a possible D gene is TRBD1 (7 bases). The length of the CDR3 is 14 residues. Deletions cut 3 bases from V and 7 bases from J, with 14 bases between. Germline CDR1 is MNHNS and CDR2 is SASEGT.